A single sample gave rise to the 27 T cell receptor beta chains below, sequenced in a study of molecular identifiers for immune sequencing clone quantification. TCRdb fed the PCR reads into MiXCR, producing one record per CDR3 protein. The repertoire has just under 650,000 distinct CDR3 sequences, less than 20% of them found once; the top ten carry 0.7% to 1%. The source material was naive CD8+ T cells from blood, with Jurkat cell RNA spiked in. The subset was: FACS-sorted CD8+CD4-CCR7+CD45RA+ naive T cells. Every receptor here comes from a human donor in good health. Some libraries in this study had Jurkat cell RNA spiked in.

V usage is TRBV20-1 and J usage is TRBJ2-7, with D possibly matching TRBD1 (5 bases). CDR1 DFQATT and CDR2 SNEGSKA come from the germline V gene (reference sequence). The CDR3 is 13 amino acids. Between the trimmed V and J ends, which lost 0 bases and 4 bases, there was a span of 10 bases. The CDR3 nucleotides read TGCAGTGCTAGAGATTTATCAGGGTACGAGCAGTACTTC. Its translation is CSARDLSGYEQYF.

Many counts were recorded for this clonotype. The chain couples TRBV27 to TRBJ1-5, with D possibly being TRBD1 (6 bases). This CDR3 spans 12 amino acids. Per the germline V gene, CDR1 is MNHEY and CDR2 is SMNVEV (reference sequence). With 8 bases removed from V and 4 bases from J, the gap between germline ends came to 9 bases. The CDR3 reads CASDRTNQPQHF. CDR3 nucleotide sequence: TGTGCCAGCGACAGGACGAATCAGCCCCAGCATTTT.

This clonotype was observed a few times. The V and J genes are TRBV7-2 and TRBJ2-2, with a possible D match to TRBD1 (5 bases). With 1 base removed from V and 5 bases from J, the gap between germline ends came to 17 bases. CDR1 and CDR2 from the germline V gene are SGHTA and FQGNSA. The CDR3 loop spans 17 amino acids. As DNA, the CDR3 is TGTGCCAGCAGCTTAGTGGTCTCGGACACGTCTACCGGGGAGCTGTTTTTT. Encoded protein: CASSLVVSDTSTGELFF.

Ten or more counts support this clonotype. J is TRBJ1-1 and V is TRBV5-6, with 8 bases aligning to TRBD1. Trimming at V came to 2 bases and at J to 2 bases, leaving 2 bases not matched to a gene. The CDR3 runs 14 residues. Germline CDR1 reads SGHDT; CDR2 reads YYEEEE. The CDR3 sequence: CASSFAGGNTEAFF. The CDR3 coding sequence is TGTGCCAGCAGCTTCGCAGGGGGCAACACTGAAGCTTTCTTT.

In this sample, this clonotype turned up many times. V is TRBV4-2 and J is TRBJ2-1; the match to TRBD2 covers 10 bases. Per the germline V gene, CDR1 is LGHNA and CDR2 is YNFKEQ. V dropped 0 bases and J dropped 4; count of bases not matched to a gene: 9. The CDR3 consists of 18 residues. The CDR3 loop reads CASSQDWAPSGGYNEQFF. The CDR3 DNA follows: TGTGCCAGCAGCCAAGATTGGGCCCCTAGCGGGGGTTACAATGAGCAGTTCTTC.

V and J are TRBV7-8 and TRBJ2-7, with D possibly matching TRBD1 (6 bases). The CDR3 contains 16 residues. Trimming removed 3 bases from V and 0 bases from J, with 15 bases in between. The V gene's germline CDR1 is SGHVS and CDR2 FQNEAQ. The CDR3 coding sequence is TGTGCCAGCAGCTTTTACAACAGGGATTTCTCCTACGAGCAGTACTTC. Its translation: CASSFYNRDFSYEQYF.

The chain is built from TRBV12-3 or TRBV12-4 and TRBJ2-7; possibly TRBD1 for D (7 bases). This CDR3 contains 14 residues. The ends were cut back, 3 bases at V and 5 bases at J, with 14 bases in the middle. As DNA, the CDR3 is TGTGCCAGCAGTTTTGCCGCCAGGGGGGACGAGCAGTACTTC. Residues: CASSFAARGDEQYF.

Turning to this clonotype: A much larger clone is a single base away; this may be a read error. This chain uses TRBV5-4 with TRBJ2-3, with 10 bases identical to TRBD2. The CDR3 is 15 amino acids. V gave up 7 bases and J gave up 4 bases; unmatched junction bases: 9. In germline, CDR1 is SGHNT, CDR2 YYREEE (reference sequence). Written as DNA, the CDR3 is TGTGCCAGCGGCTGGGCTAGCGGGAGCGCAGATACGCAGTATTTT. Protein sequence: CASGWASGSADTQYF. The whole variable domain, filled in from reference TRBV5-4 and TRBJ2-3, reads ETGVTQSPTHLIKTRGQQVTLRCSSQSGHNTVSWYQQALGQGPQFIFQYYREEENGRGNFPPRFSGLQFPNYSSELNVNALELDDSALYLCASGWASGSADTQYFGPGTRLTVL.

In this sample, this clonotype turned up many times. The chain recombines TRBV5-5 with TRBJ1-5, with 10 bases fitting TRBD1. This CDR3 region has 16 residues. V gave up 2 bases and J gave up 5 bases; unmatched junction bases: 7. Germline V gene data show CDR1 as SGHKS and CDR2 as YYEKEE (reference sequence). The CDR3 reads CASSFAGQGSDQPQHF. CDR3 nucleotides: TGTGCCAGCAGCTTTGCGGGACAGGGGTCCGATCAGCCCCAGCATTTT.

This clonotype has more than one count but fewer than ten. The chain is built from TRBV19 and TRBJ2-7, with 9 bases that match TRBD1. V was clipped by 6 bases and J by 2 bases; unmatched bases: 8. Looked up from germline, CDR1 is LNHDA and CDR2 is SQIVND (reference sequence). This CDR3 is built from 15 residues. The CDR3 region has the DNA TGTGCCAGTAGCCCCGGGACAGGGTTAACCTACGAGCAGTACTTC. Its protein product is CASSPGTGLTYEQYF. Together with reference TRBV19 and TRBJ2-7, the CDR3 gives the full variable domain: DGGITQSPKYLFRKEGQNVTLSCEQNLNHDAMYWYRQDPGQGLRLIYYSQIVNDFQKGDIAEGYSVSREKKESFPLTVTSAQKNPTAFYLCASSPGTGLTYEQYFGPGTRLTVT.

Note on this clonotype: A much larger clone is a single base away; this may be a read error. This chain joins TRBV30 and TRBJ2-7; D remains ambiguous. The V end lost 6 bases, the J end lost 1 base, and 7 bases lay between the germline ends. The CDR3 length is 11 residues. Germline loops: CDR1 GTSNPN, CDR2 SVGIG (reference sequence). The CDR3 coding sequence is TGTGCCTGCCAAGGGTCCTACGAGCAGTACTTC. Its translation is CACQGSYEQYF.

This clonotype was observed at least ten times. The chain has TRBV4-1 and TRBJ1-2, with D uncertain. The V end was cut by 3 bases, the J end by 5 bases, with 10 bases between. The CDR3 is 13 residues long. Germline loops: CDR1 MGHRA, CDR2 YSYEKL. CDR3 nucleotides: TGCGCCAGCAGCCAGGTCGTGGGGTATGGCTACACCTTC. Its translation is CASSQVVGYGYTF.

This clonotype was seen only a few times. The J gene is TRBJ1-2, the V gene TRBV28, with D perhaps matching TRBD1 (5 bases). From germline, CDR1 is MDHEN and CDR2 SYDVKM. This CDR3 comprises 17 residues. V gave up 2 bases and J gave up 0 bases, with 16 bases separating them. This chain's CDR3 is CASSLPLLTTANYGYTF. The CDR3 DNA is TGTGCCAGCAGTTTACCCCTCCTAACGACAGCTAACTATGGCTACACCTTC.

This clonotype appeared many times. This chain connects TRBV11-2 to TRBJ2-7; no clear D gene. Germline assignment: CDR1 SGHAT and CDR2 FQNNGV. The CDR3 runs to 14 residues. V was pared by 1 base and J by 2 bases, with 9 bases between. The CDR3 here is CASSLVPSTYEQYF. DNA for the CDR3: TGTGCCAGCAGCTTAGTACCGTCAACCTACGAGCAGTACTTC.

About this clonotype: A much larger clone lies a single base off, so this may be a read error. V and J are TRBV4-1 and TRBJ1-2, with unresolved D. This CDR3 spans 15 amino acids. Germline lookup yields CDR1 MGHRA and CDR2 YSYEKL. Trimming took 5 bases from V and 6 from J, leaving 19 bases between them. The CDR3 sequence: CASSYSVIQKHGYTF. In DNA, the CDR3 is TGCGCCAGCAGCTACTCAGTTATACAGAAGCATGGCTACACCTTC.

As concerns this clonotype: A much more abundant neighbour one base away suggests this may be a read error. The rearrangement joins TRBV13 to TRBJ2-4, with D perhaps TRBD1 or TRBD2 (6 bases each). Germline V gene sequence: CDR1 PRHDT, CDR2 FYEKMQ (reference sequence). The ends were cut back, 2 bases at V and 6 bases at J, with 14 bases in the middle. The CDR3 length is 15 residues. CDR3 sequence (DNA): TGTGCCAGCAGCTTAAGTCGGGGGCCGGGAAACATTCAGTACTTC. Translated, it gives CASSLSRGPGNIQYF.

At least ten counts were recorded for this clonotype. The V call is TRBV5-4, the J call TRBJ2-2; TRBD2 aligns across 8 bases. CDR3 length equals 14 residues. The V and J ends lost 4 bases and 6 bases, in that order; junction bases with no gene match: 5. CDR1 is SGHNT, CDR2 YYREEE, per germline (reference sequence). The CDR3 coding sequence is TGTGCCAGCAGCGTACGGGAGGGGGCCGGGGAGCTGTTTTTT. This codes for CASSVREGAGELFF.

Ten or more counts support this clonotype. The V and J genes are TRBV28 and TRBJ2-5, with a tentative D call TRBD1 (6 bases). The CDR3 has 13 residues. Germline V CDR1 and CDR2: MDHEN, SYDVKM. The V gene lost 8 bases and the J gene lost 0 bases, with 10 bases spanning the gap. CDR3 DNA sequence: TGTGCCAGCGGTACAGGGCACCAAGAGACCCAGTACTTC. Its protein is CASGTGHQETQYF.

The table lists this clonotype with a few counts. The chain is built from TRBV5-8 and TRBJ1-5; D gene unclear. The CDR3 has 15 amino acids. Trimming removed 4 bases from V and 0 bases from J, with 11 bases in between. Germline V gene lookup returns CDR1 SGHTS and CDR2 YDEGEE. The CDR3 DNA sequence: TGTGCCAGCAGCCCCAACCGGCTTAGCAATCAGCCCCAGCATTTT. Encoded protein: CASSPNRLSNQPQHF.

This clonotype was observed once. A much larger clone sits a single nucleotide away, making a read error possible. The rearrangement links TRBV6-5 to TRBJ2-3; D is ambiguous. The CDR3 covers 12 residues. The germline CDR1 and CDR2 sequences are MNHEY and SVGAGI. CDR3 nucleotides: TGTGCCAGCAGGGGCCCCACATATACGCAGTATTTT. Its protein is CASRGPTYTQYF.

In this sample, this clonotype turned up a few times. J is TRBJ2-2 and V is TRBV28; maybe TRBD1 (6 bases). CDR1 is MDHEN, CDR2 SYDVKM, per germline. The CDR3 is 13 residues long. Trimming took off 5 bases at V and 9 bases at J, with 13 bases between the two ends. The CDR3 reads CASSPGTPWELFF. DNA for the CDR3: TGTGCCAGCAGTCCCGGGACACCCTGGGAGCTGTTTTTT.

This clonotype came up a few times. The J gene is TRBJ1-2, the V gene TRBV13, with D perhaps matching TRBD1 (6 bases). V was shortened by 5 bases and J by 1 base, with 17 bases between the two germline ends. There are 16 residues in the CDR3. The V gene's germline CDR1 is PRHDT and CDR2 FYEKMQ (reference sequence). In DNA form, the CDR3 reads TGTGCCAGCAGCCCCCAGGCAGGGGAGAATAACTATGGCTACACCTTC. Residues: CASSPQAGENNYGYTF.

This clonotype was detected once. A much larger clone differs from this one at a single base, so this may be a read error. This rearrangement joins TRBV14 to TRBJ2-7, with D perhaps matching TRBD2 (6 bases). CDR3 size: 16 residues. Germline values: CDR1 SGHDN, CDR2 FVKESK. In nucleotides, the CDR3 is TGTGCCAGCGGCCACCTGGGACTGTCTCCATCCTACGAGCAGTACTTC. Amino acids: CASGHLGLSPSYEQYF.

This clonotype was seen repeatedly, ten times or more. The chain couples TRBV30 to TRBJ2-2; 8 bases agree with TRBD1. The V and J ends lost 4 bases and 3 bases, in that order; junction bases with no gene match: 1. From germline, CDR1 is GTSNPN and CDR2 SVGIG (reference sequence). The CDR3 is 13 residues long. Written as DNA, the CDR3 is TGTGCCTGGAACAGGGGGGACACCGGGGAGCTGTTTTTT. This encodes CAWNRGDTGELFF.

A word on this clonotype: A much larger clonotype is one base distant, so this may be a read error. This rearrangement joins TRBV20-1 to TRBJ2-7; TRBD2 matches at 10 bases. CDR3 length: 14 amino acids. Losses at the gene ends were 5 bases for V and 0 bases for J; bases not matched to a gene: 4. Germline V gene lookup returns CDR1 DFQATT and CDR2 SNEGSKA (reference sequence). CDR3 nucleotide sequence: TGCAGTGCTGAAAGCGGGGGGGCCTCCTACGAGCAGTACTTC. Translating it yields CSAESGGASYEQYF.

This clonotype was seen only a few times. CDR3 loop: CAWSEPGQGFYEQYF. CDR3 nucleotides: TGTGCCTGGAGCGAACCGGGACAGGGGTTCTACGAGCAGTACTTC. The rearrangement links TRBV30 to TRBJ2-7; 10 positions match TRBD1. The ends lost 3 bases at V and 3 bases at J; junction bases unmatched: 8. The CDR3 is 15 amino acids. CDR1 and CDR2 from the germline V gene are GTSNPN and SVGIG (reference sequence).

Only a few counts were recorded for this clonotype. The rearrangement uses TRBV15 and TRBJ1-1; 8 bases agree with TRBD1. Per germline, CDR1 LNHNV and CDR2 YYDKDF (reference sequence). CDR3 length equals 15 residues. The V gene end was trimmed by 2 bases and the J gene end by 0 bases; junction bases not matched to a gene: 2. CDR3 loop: CATSRLTGVNTEAFF. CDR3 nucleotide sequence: TGTGCCACCAGCAGATTGACAGGGGTGAACACTGAAGCTTTCTTT.